This TCR beta chain was profiled in a study of cytomegalovirus exposure and HLA in healthy donors. As regards this clone: Its antigen remains unknown.

Primers for the PCR totalled 60 Vbeta and 13 Jbeta. TCRdb's copy holds only in-frame clones and misses some; the assay was immunoSEQ multiplex PCR. The sample lists fewer than 200,000 clones, roughly 78% occurring once. V lost 7 bases and J lost 1; bases outside the gene matches: 6. Germline V gene data show CDR1 as SQVTM and CDR2 as ANQGSEA. The CDR3 has 13 residues. Regarding the study as a whole: Of the V segments, some could not be distinguished, including TRBV6-2 and TRBV6-3, and were excluded.

Donors had nominal health at sampling but likely had unrecorded immune exposures. The chain carries TRBV29-1 and TRBJ2-7; 8 positions match TRBD1. The sequenced sample was PBMCs. The sequence was obtained from a man between 40 and 49 years old in good health and CMV-seronegative. In DNA, the CDR3 is TGCAGCGCTAGGACAGGGAGGTCCTACGAGCAGTACTTC. Its protein is CSARTGRSYEQYF.